Listed below are T cell receptor beta chains from one sample, sequenced in a study of immune cell composition in non-small cell lung cancer. Libraries were prepared by immunoSEQ multiplex PCR; TCRdb keeps only in-frame clonotypes and omits some of them. The sample holds approximately 3,000 clones, 75% seen once. Sequenced: lung tumor tissue. These TCRs come from a human donor with non-small cell lung cancer. CDR3s include the opening cysteine and the closing phenylalanine or tryptophan. Each record gives: D gene, V gene, J gene, CDR3 length, clone size, CDR3 DNA, CDR3 protein. A D gene is named only where the DNA matches it firmly. Clone size is stated in some rows and not others, as once, few, many or a class when expanded.

-	TRBV6-6	TRBJ1-1	13	-	TGTGCCAGCAGAGATTACAGAGACACTGAAGCTTTCTTT	CASRDYRDTEAFF
TRBD1	TRBV29-1	TRBJ1-2	13	-	TGCAGCGTCTCGGAACAGGGGACGGGGGGCTACACCTTC	CSVSEQGTGGYTF
-	TRBV18	TRBJ2-1	13	-	TGTGCCAGCTCACCACCGGTAGGGGATGAGCAGTTCTTC	CASSPPVGDEQFF
-	TRBV11-3	TRBJ1-2	14	-	TGTGCCAGCAGCTTAGGCAGGGTCGCCTATGGCTACACCTTC	CASSLGRVAYGYTF
-	TRBV18	TRBJ1-2	14	-	TGTGCCAGCTCGGCTGCAGGGTCTAACTATGGCTACACCTTC	CASSAAGSNYGYTF
TRBD1	TRBV2	TRBJ2-5	16	few	TGTGCCAGCAGGGACCTGACAGGGGGCTACGTTGAGACCCAGTACTTC	CASRDLTGGYVETQYF
TRBD2	TRBV7-2	TRBJ2-7	13	-	TGTGCCAGCCTGGGCGGGAGCTCCTACGAGCAGTACTTC	CASLGGSSYEQYF
-	TRBV18	TRBJ1-1	14	-	TGTGCCAGCTCGGCAAGGTCGGGGGACACTGAAGCTTTCTTT	CASSARSGDTEAFF
TRBD2	TRBV5-1	TRBJ2-3	16	-	TGCGCCAGCAGCTTTTTAGCGGGGAGAGACGCAGATACGCAGTATTTT	CASSFLAGRDADTQYF
TRBD1	TRBV6-6	TRBJ2-7	14	-	TGTGCCAGCAGTTCCGGGACAGGCTCCTACGAGCAGTACTTC	CASSSGTGSYEQYF
-	TRBV2	TRBJ1-6	15	-	TGTGCCAGCAGTGAATCCTTGGGGCAAAATTCACCCCTCCACTTT	CASSESLGQNSPLHF
-	TRBV6-1	TRBJ2-6	15	once	TGTGCCAGCAGTGTCCAGGGTGCTGGGGCCAACGTCCTGACTTTC	CASSVQGAGANVLTF
TRBD1	TRBV7-7	TRBJ2-2	13	-	TGTGCCGGGGACAGGGTGGGAACCGGGGAGCTGTTTTTT	CAGDRVGTGELFF
TRBD1	TRBV28	TRBJ2-3	14	once	TGTGCCAGCAGAGACAGGGGGGGCACAGATACGCAGTATTTT	CASRDRGGTDTQYF
-	TRBV11-2	TRBJ1-3	16	-	TGTGCCAGCAGCCCGGGCGGGGGCTGGTCTGGAAACACCATATATTTT	CASSPGGGWSGNTIYF
-	TRBV29-1	TRBJ1-2	13	few	TGCAGCGTTGAAAAAGGGACTCCCTATGGCTACACCTTC	CSVEKGTPYGYTF
-	TRBV11-3	TRBJ1-1	13	-	TGTGCCAGCAGCTTGGGCCCGCTCTCTGAAGCTTTCTTT	CASSLGPLSEAFF
TRBD1	TRBV7-9	TRBJ2-1	17	-	TGTGCCAGCAGCTTAACCCTCGGGACAGGGCCCCGGAATGAGCAGTTCTTC	CASSLTLGTGPRNEQFF
-	TRBV19	TRBJ1-2	15	-	TGTGCCAGTAGTATTTCTCGCACGGGGAACTATGGCTACACCTTC	CASSISRTGNYGYTF
TRBD2	TRBV10-3	TRBJ2-3	15	-	TGTGCCATCAGTGAAGGGGCGGGGGGAACAGATACGCAGTATTTT	CAISEGAGGTDTQYF
-	TRBV11-1	TRBJ1-2	15	-	TGTGCCAGCAGCCGGTCGGGACACACCAACTATGGCTACACCTTC	CASSRSGHTNYGYTF
-	TRBV11-3	TRBJ1-2	14	-	TGTGCCAGCAGCCCGAACTCTTTGCACTATGGCTACACCTTC	CASSPNSLHYGYTF
-	TRBV27	TRBJ1-2	14	-	TGTGCCAGCAGTTTATCTATAGGGGACTATGGCTACACCTTC	CASSLSIGDYGYTF
TRBD1	TRBV7-2	TRBJ1-1	14	-	TGTGCCAGCAGCTTAAGGTTCGGGACAGTTGAAGCTTTCTTT	CASSLRFGTVEAFF
TRBD1	TRBV19	TRBJ1-2	17	-	TGTGCCAGTAGTAGGGGACAGGGCCCCCCAGTGGGGGCTGGCTACACCTTC	CASSRGQGPPVGAGYTF
-	TRBV7-9	TRBJ2-7	14	-	TGTGCCAGCAGGACGGGGTCCGGACCTCTCGAGCAGTACTTC	CASRTGSGPLEQYF
-	TRBV27	TRBJ1-2	12	large	TGTGCCAGCAGTTCCTATAACTATGGCTACACCTTC	CASSSYNYGYTF
TRBD2	TRBV7-2	TRBJ2-3	15	-	TGTGCCAGCAGCCGGACTAGCGGGGGGCCCGCCACGCAGTATTTT	CASSRTSGGPATQYF
-	TRBV7-3	TRBJ2-2	14	-	TGTGCCAGCAGCTTAAGGGCGGGCACCGGGGAGCTGTTTTTT	CASSLRAGTGELFF
TRBD2	TRBV27	TRBJ2-1	17	few	TGTGCCAGCAGTTTGGAAAGCGGGAGGGCTATTATGCACGAGCAGTTCTTC	CASSLESGRAIMHEQFF
-	TRBV19	TRBJ2-1	16	-	TGTGCCAGTAGTTCGAACGACAGGACCACCTACAATGAGCAGTTCTTC	CASSSNDRTTYNEQFF
TRBD1	TRBV28	TRBJ2-1	14	medium-sized	TGTGCCAGCAGTAACAGGGGGCCCAGGAGTGAGCAGTTCTTC	CASSNRGPRSEQFF
-	TRBV11-2	TRBJ2-3	16	-	TGTGCCAGCAGCTTAGATGGCCCCGGAGGGGCAGATACGCAGTATTTT	CASSLDGPGGADTQYF
TRBD2	TRBV5-6	TRBJ2-1	14	-	TGTGCCAGCATCTCGGGACTAGCGGATAATGAGCAGTTCTTC	CASISGLADNEQFF
-	TRBV19	TRBJ2-3	15	-	TGTGCCAGTAGGCCTTCTGTGGGAGCCCCAGATACGCAGTATTTT	CASRPSVGAPDTQYF
TRBD1	TRBV10-3	TRBJ1-1	15	-	TGTGCCATCAGTGACGTGGGGACAGGTAACACTGAAGCTTTCTTT	CAISDVGTGNTEAFF
TRBD1	TRBV6-1	TRBJ1-5	16	-	TGTGCCAGCAGTGAATACAGGGGGACGGACAATCAGCCCCAGCATTTT	CASSEYRGTDNQPQHF
-	TRBV7-8	TRBJ2-3	14	-	TGTGCCAGCAGCCGAAATTCCGGTACAGATACGCAGTATTTT	CASSRNSGTDTQYF
TRBD2	TRBV7-9	TRBJ2-5	14	-	TGTGCCAGCAGCGAGCGGGGACCTTGGGAGACCCAGTACTTC	CASSERGPWETQYF
-	TRBV28	TRBJ2-3	12	-	TGTGCCAGCAGGGACGAGGGCCCCGGCCAGTATTTT	CASRDEGPGQYF
-	TRBV21-1	TRBJ2-7	16	-	TGTGCCAGCAGCAAAGGGCTAGCGGGAGCTTACTACGAGCAGTACTTC	CASSKGLAGAYYEQYF
-	TRBV11-2	TRBJ2-7	15	-	TGTGCCAGCAGCTTTAGGGGTGAGAGCTCCTACGAGCAGTACTTC	CASSFRGESSYEQYF
-	TRBV20-1	TRBJ1-2	11	-	TGCAGTGCTAGCCGACAGGATGGCTACACCTTC	CSASRQDGYTF
-	TRBV7-2	TRBJ1-6	15	-	TGTGCCAGCAGCTACCGAGACAGTAATAATTCACCCCTCCACTTT	CASSYRDSNNSPLHF
-	TRBV5-5	TRBJ2-7	12	-	TGTGCCAGCAGCTTCAGGGCCGACGAGCAGTACTTC	CASSFRADEQYF